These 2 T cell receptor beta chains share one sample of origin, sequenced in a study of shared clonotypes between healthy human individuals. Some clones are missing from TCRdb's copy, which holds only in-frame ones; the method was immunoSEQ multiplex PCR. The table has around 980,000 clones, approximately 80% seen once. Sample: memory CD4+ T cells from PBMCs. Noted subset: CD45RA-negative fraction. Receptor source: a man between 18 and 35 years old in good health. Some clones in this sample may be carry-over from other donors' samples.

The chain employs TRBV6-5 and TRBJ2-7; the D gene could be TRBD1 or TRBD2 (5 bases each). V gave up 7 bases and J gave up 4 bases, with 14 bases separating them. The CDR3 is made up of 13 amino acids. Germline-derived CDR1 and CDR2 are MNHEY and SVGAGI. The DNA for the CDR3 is TGTGCCAGCATGTACGGGGCAAAATACGAGCAGTACTTC. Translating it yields CASMYGAKYEQYF.

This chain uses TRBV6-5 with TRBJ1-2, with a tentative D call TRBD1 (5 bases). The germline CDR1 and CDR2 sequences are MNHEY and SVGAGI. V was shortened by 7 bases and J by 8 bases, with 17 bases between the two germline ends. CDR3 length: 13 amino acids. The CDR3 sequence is CASTSGTQGGYTF. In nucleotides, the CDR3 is TGTGCCAGCACCTCCGGGACTCAAGGCGGCTACACCTTC.